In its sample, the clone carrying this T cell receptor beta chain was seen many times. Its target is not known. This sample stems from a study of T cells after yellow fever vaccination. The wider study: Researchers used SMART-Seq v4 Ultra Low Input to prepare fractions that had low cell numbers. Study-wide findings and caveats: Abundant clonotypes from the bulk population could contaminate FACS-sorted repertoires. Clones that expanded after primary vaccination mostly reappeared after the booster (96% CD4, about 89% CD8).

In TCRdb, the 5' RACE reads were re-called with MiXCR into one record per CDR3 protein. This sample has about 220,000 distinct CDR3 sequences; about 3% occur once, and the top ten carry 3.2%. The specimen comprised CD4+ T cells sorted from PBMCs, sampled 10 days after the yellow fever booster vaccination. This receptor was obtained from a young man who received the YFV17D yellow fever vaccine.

The CDR3 DNA reads as TGCGCCAGCAGCCAAGACAAGGCCTCTAGCACAGATACGCAGTATTTT. It specifies CASSQDKASSTDTQYF. The chain combines TRBV4-1 with TRBJ2-3; the D is unclear. Per the germline V gene, CDR1 is MGHRA and CDR2 is YSYEKL. CDR3 length: 16 residues. Trimming removed 0 bases from V and 0 bases from J, with 10 bases in between.